One T cell receptor (beta chain) is described in this entry. Germline lookup yields CDR1 MDHEN and CDR2 SYDVKM. The CDR3 is 12 residues long. Repertoires were generated with immunoSEQ multiplex PCR, while TCRdb's copy carries only in-frame clones and drops some. The repertoire includes around 380,000 clones, 87% of them detected once, and under 1.5% sits in the top ten. The data belong to a study of blood T cell repertoires in COVID-19. Sequencing was performed on PBMCs or T cells enriched from blood (not recorded which). This TCR came from a young man who had recovered from COVID-19. The chain joins TRBV28 to TRBJ1-2; TRBD1 aligns across 11 bases. CDR3 coding DNA: TGTGCAGTCGGACAGGGGGCGTATGGCTACACCTTC. It is translated as CAVGQGAYGYTF.